This T cell receptor beta chain was documented in a study of cytomegalovirus exposure and HLA in healthy donors. Notes on the study in general: It was reported that TCR beta sequences correctly inferred the HLA-A and HLA-B alleles for most subjects. Some V segments could not be told apart, so they were left out, TRBV6-2 and TRBV6-3 among them.

PCR amplification relied on 60 Vbeta primers (plus 13 Jbeta primers). The method was immunoSEQ multiplex PCR; TCRdb's version includes in-frame clones alone and lacks a portion of them. The table lists around 85,000 clones, around 68% of them singletons. The CDR3 extends over 16 amino acids. The V gene lost 2 bases and the J gene lost 0 bases, with 14 bases spanning the gap. Germline CDR1 reads SGDLS; CDR2 reads YYNGEE. Notes on this clone: Its antigen is still unknown.

The V gene is TRBV9, the J gene TRBJ1-1, with D maybe TRBD1 (6 bases). The sequencing sample was made of PBMCs. The TCR was taken from a man in his thirties or forties in good health and CMV-seropositive. The CDR3 loop reads CASSVGGGGMNTEAFF. The CDR3 DNA reads as TGTGCCAGCAGCGTTGGGGGAGGGGGAATGAACACTGAAGCTTTCTTT.